What follows is one T cell receptor beta chain and its context. Antigen specificity is unknown. It was with 60 Vbeta and 13 Jbeta primers that the PCR ran. Some clones are missing from TCRdb's copy, which holds only in-frame ones; the method was immunoSEQ multiplex PCR. Seen here are approximately 90,000 clones, around three quarters observed once, and the top ten hold about 1.4%. CDR3 length equals 14 residues. CDR1 and CDR2 (germline): MNHNS, SASEGT. V dropped 9 bases and J dropped 5; count of bases not matched to a gene: 10. The data belong to a study of cytomegalovirus exposure and HLA in healthy donors. Study outcomes and limitations: Within an earlier analysis, most TCR beta V segments proved productive either about 87% or about 30% of the time. The study listed about 150 cytomegalovirus-associated TCR beta chains. No immune exposure information besides CMV serostatus was available. A later analysis by the authors found several of the most significant clusters apparently linked to common viral pathogens.

The clonotype comes from a male donor in good health and CMV-seronegative. Sequencing used PBMCs. The J gene is TRBJ2-5, the V gene TRBV6-1; 9 bases fit TRBD1. The CDR3, as DNA: TGTGCCAGTCGTAACAGGGGGCGGAGGGAGACCCAGTACTTC. The encoded protein is CASRNRGRRETQYF.